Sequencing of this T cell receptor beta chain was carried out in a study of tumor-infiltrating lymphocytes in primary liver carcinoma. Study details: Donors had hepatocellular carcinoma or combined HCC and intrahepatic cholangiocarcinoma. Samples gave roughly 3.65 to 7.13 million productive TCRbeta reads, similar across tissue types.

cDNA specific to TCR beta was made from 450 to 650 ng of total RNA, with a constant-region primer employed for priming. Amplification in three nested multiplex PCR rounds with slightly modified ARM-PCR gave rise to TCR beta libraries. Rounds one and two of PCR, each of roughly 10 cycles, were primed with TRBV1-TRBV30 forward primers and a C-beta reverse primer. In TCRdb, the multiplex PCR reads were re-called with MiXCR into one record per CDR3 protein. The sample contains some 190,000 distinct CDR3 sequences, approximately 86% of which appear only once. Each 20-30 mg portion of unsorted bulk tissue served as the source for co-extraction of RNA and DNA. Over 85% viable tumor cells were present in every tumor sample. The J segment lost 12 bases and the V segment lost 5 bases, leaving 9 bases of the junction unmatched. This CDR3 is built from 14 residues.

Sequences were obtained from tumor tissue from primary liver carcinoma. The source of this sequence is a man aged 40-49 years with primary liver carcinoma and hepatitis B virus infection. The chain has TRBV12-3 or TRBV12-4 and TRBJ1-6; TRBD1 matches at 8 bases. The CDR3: CASSLAGGKVPLHF. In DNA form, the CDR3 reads TGTGCCAGCAGTCTCGCAGGGGGCAAGGTACCCCTCCACTTT.